This T cell receptor (beta chain) was profiled in a study of blood T cell repertoires in COVID-19. Turning to the study itself: The samples span acute and convalescent COVID-19 from the United States, Italy and Spain. PBMCs, B-cell-depleted T cells, or T cells were the source of the cDNA or gDNA that made up the material.

Original processing methods: Nucleated cell counts were estimated from reference gene primer amplification. The method was immunoSEQ multiplex PCR; TCRdb's version includes in-frame clones alone and lacks a portion of them. That table supplies the V and J calls and clone size; D and trimming were determined from the DNA. The sample has some 260,000 clones, under 90% seen once. In Cohort 3, a recovered donor had either two negative PCRs, clearance, or symptom resolution. Trimming stripped 2 bases from V and 4 bases from J, with 12 bases between. Germline CDR1 and CDR2: MNHEY and SMNVEV (reference sequence). The CDR3 totals 16 residues.

The receptor was derived from a man aged 35 to 55 who had recovered from COVID-19. J is TRBJ2-6 and V is TRBV27; TRBD1 is a possible D gene (5 bases). The source material was PBMCs or T cells enriched from blood (not recorded which). The CDR3 DNA sequence: TGTGCCAGCAGTTTAAGGGGCGCGAAAGGGGCCAACGTCCTGACTTTC. Residues: CASSLRGAKGANVLTF.